The 11 T cell receptor beta chains presented below share a single source sample, sequenced in a study of T cell repertoires in cytomegalovirus infection. In TCRdb, the reads were re-called with MiXCR into one record per CDR3 protein. The sample shows around 440,000 distinct CDR3 sequences, about 10% of them seen only once. Source material: PBMCs. Source of these receptors: a human donor in good health (CMV status not recorded). Some clones in this sample may be carry-over from other donors' samples.

The V call is TRBV20-1, the J call TRBJ2-1, with a tentative D call TRBD2 (7 bases). Germline V gene sequence: CDR1 DFQATT, CDR2 SNEGSKA (reference sequence). The CDR3 is 14 amino acids. Deletions cut 6 bases from V and 7 bases from J, with 19 bases between. The CDR3 nucleotides are TGCAGTGCCCCCGGGAGGTGGGGGCTGAATGAGCAGTTCTTC. Translating it yields CSAPGRWGLNEQFF.

In this sample, this clonotype turned up a few times. The rearrangement uses TRBV18 and TRBJ1-5; D gene uncertain. This CDR3 comprises 15 residues. Germline values: CDR1 KGHSH, CDR2 LQKENI. Trimming shortened V by 3 bases and J by 2 bases, and 11 bases separated the two germline ends. The chain's CDR3 is CASSPLGEGNQPQHF. The CDR3, as DNA: TGTGCCAGCTCACCCCTTGGAGAGGGCAATCAGCCCCAGCATTTT.

This clonotype was seen repeatedly, ten times or more. The chain combines TRBV7-2 with TRBJ2-5; 13 nucleotides align to TRBD2. Germline V gene lookup returns CDR1 SGHTA and CDR2 FQGNSA. The CDR3 is made up of 15 amino acids. V gave up 4 bases and J gave up 5 bases; unmatched junction bases: 4. The CDR3 here is CASSWTSGGRETQYF. The CDR3 DNA reads TGTGCCAGCAGCTGGACTAGCGGGGGACGGGAGACCCAGTACTTC.

This clonotype showed up many times. In DNA, the CDR3 is TGTGCTAGTGGTTTGCCCCCGGAAAAACTGTTTTTT. This encodes CASGLPPEKLFF. This chain uses TRBV12-5 with TRBJ1-4; D is unclear. V was trimmed by 2 bases and J by 8 bases, leaving 6 bases between them. Germline V lookup: CDR1 LGHNT, CDR2 FRNRAP. CDR3 length: 12 residues.

This clonotype was counted many times. The chain couples TRBV20-1 to TRBJ2-5, with 10 bases lining up with TRBD2. V lost 1 base to trimming and J lost 0 bases; unmatched junction nucleotides: 14. The V gene's germline CDR1 is DFQATT and CDR2 SNEGSKA (reference sequence). The CDR3 has 19 residues. CDR3 amino acids: CSARGEASGGPMYQETQYF. Written as DNA, the CDR3 is TGCAGTGCTAGAGGCGAGGCTAGCGGGGGCCCTATGTACCAAGAGACCCAGTACTTC.

On this clonotype: A much larger clone differs by one base, so this may be a read error. This sequence joins TRBV10-3 and TRBJ1-1, with a tentative D call TRBD1 (5 bases). Germline V lookup: CDR1 ENHRY, CDR2 SYGVKD. This CDR3 has 15 residues. The CDR3 sequence: CTISGGDTPGTEAFF. The CDR3, as DNA: TGTACCATCAGTGGGGGGGATACCCCGGGCACTGAAGCTTTCTTT.

The CDR3 DNA reads as TGCAGTGCTTTTCTCCGGGACCACAATCAGCCCCAGCATTTT. It encodes CSAFLRDHNQPQHF. V and J are TRBV20-1 and TRBJ1-5, with a tentative D call TRBD1 (5 bases). The CDR3 extends over 14 amino acids. V dropped 5 bases and J dropped 3 bases, with 14 bases sitting between them. Germline V gene data show CDR1 as DFQATT and CDR2 as SNEGSKA (reference sequence).

This clonotype was picked up many times. The genes are TRBV5-1 and TRBJ2-5; 9 positions agree with TRBD2. CDR3 length: 15 amino acids. V lost 4 bases to trimming and J lost 5 bases; unmatched junction nucleotides: 9. Germline loops: CDR1 SGHRS, CDR2 YFSETQ. CDR3 DNA sequence: TGCGCCAGCAGCCCTTTAGCGGGAGCCGGGGAGACCCAGTACTTC. It codes for CASSPLAGAGETQYF.

This clonotype came up many times. This chain links TRBV28 with TRBJ2-2, with TRBD1 matching over 10 bases. V was pared by 5 bases and J by 7 bases, with 13 bases of the junction left unmatched. There are 17 residues in the CDR3. CDR1 MDHEN and CDR2 SYDVKM come from the germline V gene. The CDR3: CASSPGQGRGFGGELFF. The DNA of the CDR3 is TGTGCCAGCAGTCCGGGACAGGGGAGAGGGTTTGGCGGGGAGCTGTTTTTT. The full variable domain, rest sourced from reference TRBV28 and TRBJ2-2, is DVKVTQSSRYLVKRTGEKVFLECVQDMDHENMFWYRQDPGLGLRLIYFSYDVKMKEKGDIPEGYSVSREKKERFSLILESASTNQTSMYLCASSPGQGRGFGGELFFGEGSRLTVL.

Ten or more counts support this clonotype. The rearrangement uses TRBV28 and TRBJ2-7, with a weak D call TRBD1 (6 bases). The germline gives CDR1 MDHEN, CDR2 SYDVKM. The length of the CDR3 is 14 residues. V was clipped by 7 bases and J by 1 base, with 14 bases between them. CDR3 sequence (DNA): TGTGCCAGCAAGGTTCGGACAGCATCCTACGAGCAGTACTTC. This codes for CASKVRTASYEQYF. The whole variable domain, filled in from reference TRBV28 and TRBJ2-7, reads DVKVTQSSRYLVKRTGEKVFLECVQDMDHENMFWYRQDPGLGLRLIYFSYDVKMKEKGDIPEGYSVSREKKERFSLILESASTNQTSMYLCASKVRTASYEQYFGPGTRLTVT.

The V call is TRBV5-1, the J call TRBJ2-7; 11 bases map to TRBD2. With V trimmed by 4 bases and J by 7 bases, 13 bases remained unmatched. CDR1 and CDR2 from the germline V gene are SGHRS and YFSETQ. CDR3 length: 16 amino acids. The chain's CDR3 is CASSPIGLAGTGEQYF. For the CDR3, the DNA is TGCGCCAGCAGCCCAATTGGACTAGCGGGCACGGGGGAGCAGTACTTC.